A selection of T cell receptor beta chains follows, all from one sample in a study of metastatic and nonmetastatic thyroid tumors. TCRdb re-clonotyped the PCR reads through MiXCR. The table includes approximately 30,000 clones, 7% to 9% detected once. The sample was blood. These receptors all come from a female donor with papillary thyroid cancer or a benign thyroid nodule (not recorded which). Some clones in this sample may be carry-over from other donors' samples. Both conserved end residues are part of each CDR3. A D gene is named only where the DNA matches it firmly. Where a row states a size, it is once, few, many or the class of an expanded clone; other rows omit it.

V gene: TRBV20-1; clone size: many; D gene: TRBD2; J gene: TRBJ2-3; CDR3 DNA: TGCAGTGCTAGGGGTCTCCTAGCGGGAAAACCTGGGGGCACAGATACGCAGTATTTT; CDR3 protein: CSARGLLAGKPGGTDTQYF
V gene: TRBV28; clone size: many; D gene: NA; J gene: TRBJ1-2; CDR3 DNA: TGTGCCAGCGCATATGGGGGTAACTATGGCTACACCTTC; CDR3 protein: CASAYGGNYGYTF
V gene: TRBV3-1; clone size: many; D gene: TRBD2; J gene: TRBJ2-7; CDR3 DNA: TGTGCCAGCAGCCAATTAGCGGGGGACTACGAGCAGTACTTC; CDR3 protein: CASSQLAGDYEQYF
V gene: TRBV6-2/TRBV6-3; clone size: many; D gene: TRBD2; J gene: TRBJ2-7; CDR3 DNA: TGTGCCAGCAGCGGGACTAGCGGGAACTACGAGCAGTACTTC; CDR3 protein: CASSGTSGNYEQYF
V gene: TRBV27; clone size: many; D gene: TRBD2; J gene: TRBJ2-1; CDR3 DNA: TGTGCCAGCACCGGACTAGCGGGAGGAGGCTCCTACAATGAGCAGTTTTTC; CDR3 protein: CASTGLAGGGSYNEQFF
V gene: TRBV3-1; clone size: many; D gene: NA; J gene: TRBJ1-1; CDR3 DNA: TGTGCCAGCAGCCAGGGGTATGAAGCTTTCTTT; CDR3 protein: CASSQGYEAFF
V gene: TRBV7-3; clone size: many; D gene: NA; J gene: TRBJ2-1; CDR3 DNA: TGTGCCAGCAGCTTGACAGGTGACAATGAGCAGTTCTTC; CDR3 protein: CASSLTGDNEQFF
V gene: TRBV6-1; clone size: many; D gene: NA; J gene: TRBJ2-2; CDR3 DNA: TGTGCCAGCAGCGCTAGCCTTAACACCGGGGAGCTGTTTTTT; CDR3 protein: CASSASLNTGELFF
V gene: TRBV20-1; clone size: many; D gene: NA; J gene: TRBJ1-5; CDR3 DNA: TGCAGTGCTAGTCCGGTCCAGGGGTACCGCCAGCCCCAGCATTTT; CDR3 protein: CSASPVQGYRQPQHF
V gene: TRBV7-6; clone size: NA; D gene: NA; J gene: TRBJ2-1; CDR3 DNA: TGTGCCAGCAGCACAGCCGGTACTACCAACAATGAGCAGTTCTTC; CDR3 protein: CASSTAGTTNNEQFF
V gene: TRBV12-5; clone size: many; D gene: NA; J gene: TRBJ1-2; CDR3 DNA: TGTGCTAGTGGTTGGGATGGGGGGGATCGTGGCTACACCTTC; CDR3 protein: CASGWDGGDRGYTF
V gene: TRBV9; clone size: many; D gene: NA; J gene: TRBJ1-6; CDR3 DNA: TGTGCCAGCAGCCCCCTCTCCGGGTATAATTCACCCCTCCACTTT; CDR3 protein: CASSPLSGYNSPLHF
V gene: TRBV7-9; clone size: many; D gene: NA; J gene: TRBJ1-2; CDR3 DNA: TGTGCCAGCAGCTTGACGACAGACTATGGCTACACCTTC; CDR3 protein: CASSLTTDYGYTF
V gene: TRBV5-1; clone size: many; D gene: TRBD1; J gene: TRBJ1-1; CDR3 DNA: TGCGCCAGCAGCCGTGGGGGACAGGGCGCGGGAGCTTTCTTT; CDR3 protein: CASSRGGQGAGAFF
V gene: TRBV30; clone size: many; D gene: NA; J gene: TRBJ2-7; CDR3 DNA: TGTGCCTGGAGTGCGGGGTACTACGAGCAGTACTTC; CDR3 protein: CAWSAGYYEQYF
V gene: TRBV7-8; clone size: many; D gene: NA; J gene: TRBJ1-4; CDR3 DNA: TGTGCCAGCAGTCAGGGTCAGGGTGAAAAACTGTTTTTT; CDR3 protein: CASSQGQGEKLFF
V gene: TRBV9; clone size: many; D gene: NA; J gene: TRBJ1-1; CDR3 DNA: TGTGCCAGCAGCGCCGCCCCCGGCGGCCGGTTCTCAGGTTTCTTT; CDR3 protein: CASSAAPGGRFSGFF
V gene: TRBV6-2/TRBV6-3; clone size: many; D gene: TRBD2; J gene: TRBJ2-5; CDR3 DNA: TGTGCCAGCAGTTCACCTCGGACTAGCGGACAAGAGACCCAGTACTTC; CDR3 protein: CASSSPRTSGQETQYF
V gene: TRBV12-3/TRBV12-4; clone size: many; D gene: NA; J gene: TRBJ2-7; CDR3 DNA: TGTGCCAGCAGCACGACTTGGGGGCGGGAGCAGTACTTC; CDR3 protein: CASSTTWGREQYF
V gene: TRBV5-1; clone size: many; D gene: NA; J gene: TRBJ2-1; CDR3 DNA: TGCGCCAGCAGCCCTAGCGTCTATGAGCAGTTCTTC; CDR3 protein: CASSPSVYEQFF
V gene: TRBV19; clone size: many; D gene: NA; J gene: TRBJ2-2; CDR3 DNA: TGTGCCAGTAGTCTACAGGGAGGAAACACCGGGGAGCTGTTTTTT; CDR3 protein: CASSLQGGNTGELFF
V gene: TRBV19; clone size: many; D gene: NA; J gene: TRBJ1-1; CDR3 DNA: TGTGCCAGTAGTATCCCCCAGGGTTGGATGACTGAAGCTTTCTTT; CDR3 protein: CASSIPQGWMTEAFF
V gene: TRBV6-1; clone size: many; D gene: NA; J gene: TRBJ2-2; CDR3 DNA: TGTGCCAGCACCCCGAGAGGTGTGGGGTCCGGGGAGCTGTTTTTT; CDR3 protein: CASTPRGVGSGELFF
V gene: TRBV12-3/TRBV12-4; clone size: many; D gene: NA; J gene: TRBJ2-1; CDR3 DNA: TGTGCCAGCAGTCGGGATTACAATGAGCAGTTCTTC; CDR3 protein: CASSRDYNEQFF
V gene: TRBV6-1; clone size: many; D gene: TRBD2; J gene: TRBJ2-3; CDR3 DNA: TGTGCCAGCAGAAGCGCTAGCGGGACTACGCAGTATTTT; CDR3 protein: CASRSASGTTQYF
V gene: TRBV20-1; clone size: many; D gene: TRBD2; J gene: TRBJ2-1; CDR3 DNA: TGCAGTGCTCTACTAGCGGGGTTAACCAATGAGCAGTTCTTC; CDR3 protein: CSALLAGLTNEQFF
V gene: TRBV11-2; clone size: many; D gene: NA; J gene: TRBJ1-2; CDR3 DNA: TGTGCCAGCAGCATACAGGACTATGGCTACACCTTC; CDR3 protein: CASSIQDYGYTF
V gene: TRBV6-1; clone size: many; D gene: TRBD2; J gene: TRBJ2-4; CDR3 DNA: TGTGCCGTCTCGCGAGCGGGAACGTTGAACATTCAGTACTTC; CDR3 protein: CAVSRAGTLNIQYF
V gene: TRBV7-7; clone size: many; D gene: NA; J gene: TRBJ2-3; CDR3 DNA: TGTGCTAGCAGCTTAGGGGTCACAGATACGCAGTATTTT; CDR3 protein: CASSLGVTDTQYF
V gene: TRBV4-3; clone size: many; D gene: NA; J gene: TRBJ1-1; CDR3 DNA: TGCGCCAGCAGCCAAGATAATTGGGACAAGAACACTGAAGCTTTCTTT; CDR3 protein: CASSQDNWDKNTEAFF
V gene: TRBV30; clone size: many; D gene: NA; J gene: TRBJ2-7; CDR3 DNA: TGTGCCTGGAGTGTACCGGGCAAAAACTACGAGCAGTACTTC; CDR3 protein: CAWSVPGKNYEQYF
V gene: TRBV18; clone size: many; D gene: NA; J gene: TRBJ2-5; CDR3 DNA: TGTGCCAGCTCAGAACAAGAGACCCAGTACTTC; CDR3 protein: CASSEQETQYF
V gene: TRBV19; clone size: many; D gene: TRBD1; J gene: TRBJ2-2; CDR3 DNA: TGTGCCAGTAAGGGACAGGGTCCCGGGGAGCTGTTTTTT; CDR3 protein: CASKGQGPGELFF
V gene: TRBV7-8; clone size: many; D gene: TRBD1; J gene: TRBJ2-1; CDR3 DNA: TGTGCCAGCAGCCGAACGGGACAGGGGTTGGGTGAGCAGTTCTTC; CDR3 protein: CASSRTGQGLGEQFF
V gene: TRBV7-2; clone size: once; D gene: TRBD2; J gene: TRBJ2-7; CDR3 DNA: TGTGCCAGCAGCCTCCAAGCGGGAGGGATATACGAGCAGTACTTC; CDR3 protein: CASSLQAGGIYEQYF
V gene: TRBV11-1; clone size: many; D gene: TRBD2; J gene: TRBJ2-3; CDR3 DNA: TGTGCCAGCAGCCCTAGGACTAGCGGGAGCACAGATACGCAGTATTTT; CDR3 protein: CASSPRTSGSTDTQYF
V gene: TRBV28; clone size: many; D gene: NA; J gene: TRBJ1-1; CDR3 DNA: TGTGCCAGCAGCCGACTTACAAAGGGAGCTTTCTTT; CDR3 protein: CASSRLTKGAFF
V gene: TRBV6-1; clone size: many; D gene: NA; J gene: TRBJ1-3; CDR3 DNA: TGTGCCAGCAGTGCCTTCTCTGGAAACACCATATATTTT; CDR3 protein: CASSAFSGNTIYF
V gene: TRBV6-2/TRBV6-3; clone size: NA; D gene: NA; J gene: TRBJ2-3; CDR3 DNA: TGTGCCAGCAGCGATCCGGGACTGGCGGCATACACATATACGCAGTATTTT; CDR3 protein: CASSDPGLAAYTYTQYF
V gene: TRBV27; clone size: many; D gene: NA; J gene: TRBJ2-7; CDR3 DNA: TGTGCCAGCAGTCGACTAGGGGCCTCCTACGAGCAGTACTTC; CDR3 protein: CASSRLGASYEQYF
V gene: TRBV5-1; clone size: many; D gene: NA; J gene: TRBJ1-2; CDR3 DNA: TGCGCCAGCAGCTTGGGATCCGGGACAAATAACTATGGCTACACCTTC; CDR3 protein: CASSLGSGTNNYGYTF
V gene: TRBV2; clone size: large; D gene: TRBD2; J gene: TRBJ2-7; CDR3 DNA: TGTGCCCGCAGTGACGGGGAGGGGTGGGGTTCGGACTACGAGCAGTACTTC; CDR3 protein: CARSDGEGWGSDYEQYF
V gene: TRBV20-1; clone size: many; D gene: NA; J gene: TRBJ1-1; CDR3 DNA: TGCAGTGCGCGACCGGGGCTTGTGAACACTGAAGCTTTCTTT; CDR3 protein: CSARPGLVNTEAFF
V gene: TRBV3-1; clone size: once; D gene: NA; J gene: TRBJ1-5; CDR3 DNA: TGTGCCAGCAGCCAAGAAACATTGGCTACGGCACCAGATCAGCCCCAGCAGTTT; CDR3 protein: CASSQETLATAPDQPQQF
V gene: TRBV6-2/TRBV6-3; clone size: many; D gene: NA; J gene: TRBJ2-1; CDR3 DNA: TGTGCCGGGGGGCGGGGGAGCTCCTACAATGAGCAGTTCTTC; CDR3 protein: CAGGRGSSYNEQFF
V gene: TRBV5-4; clone size: NA; D gene: TRBD2; J gene: TRBJ2-3; CDR3 DNA: TGTGCCAGCAGCCCGGGACTAGCGGACACAGATACGCAGTATTTT; CDR3 protein: CASSPGLADTDTQYF
V gene: TRBV2; clone size: many; D gene: NA; J gene: TRBJ1-6; CDR3 DNA: TGTGCCAGCAGTGAAGGGCTGGGCAGCCTAGGCTCACCCCTCCACTTT; CDR3 protein: CASSEGLGSLGSPLHF
V gene: TRBV6-2/TRBV6-3; clone size: many; D gene: NA; J gene: TRBJ2-7; CDR3 DNA: TGTGCCAGCAGTTACGTGTCGGGGGCGTTCGAGCAGTACTTC; CDR3 protein: CASSYVSGAFEQYF
V gene: TRBV11-3; clone size: NA; D gene: NA; J gene: TRBJ2-7; CDR3 DNA: TGTGCCAGCAGCTTAACTAGCCGGTGGATACCCGTGGAGCAGTACTTC; CDR3 protein: CASSLTSRWIPVEQYF
V gene: TRBV28; clone size: many; D gene: NA; J gene: TRBJ1-5; CDR3 DNA: TGTGCCAGCAGGATCAAAGGGGGAAGAAATCAGCCCCAGCATTTT; CDR3 protein: CASRIKGGRNQPQHF